The sequence of this T cell receptor beta chain was determined in a study of blood T cells in healthy people across ages (dated by TCRdb to about 2015). Notes on the research overall: In model experiments, template switching captured roughly one uniquely barcoded TCR beta cDNA molecule for every two T cells. To track age-related changes in TCR beta repertoire diversity, the study relied on deep sequencing normalized with unique cDNA molecular identifiers. The donors were split into four age groups: young (average around 15 years), middle-aged (nearly 40), aged (more than 60) and long-lived (approximately 80). Donors of different ages were randomly distributed across sequencing lanes to avoid experimental bias. Using the same blood draw, the study looked at two additional independent replicas of 1 million unique cDNA reads for two donors, one aged 18 to 30 and the other aged 80 or older.

Broad study findings and their caveats: The percentage of naive T cells measured by flow cytometry correlated strongly with observed TCR beta diversity. Estimates of total diversity based on one million sequenced T cells were considered lower bounds and underestimates. Observed TCR beta diversity per million T cells fell roughly linearly with age, and a significant reduction was already apparent by age about 38. Compared with the aged group, the long-lived group had more naive CD4+ T cells, fewer expanded clones and increased TCR diversity, a pattern suggesting age selection. Because donor CMV infection status was unknown, age-related changes in expanded clonotypes were potentially confounded. Since profiling was done on bulk unsorted PBMCs, naive and antigen-experienced compartments could not be conclusively compared.

This clonotype turned up a few times. The specificity of this receptor is unknown. Base qualities are not recorded, but no much larger clone differs from it by a single base. The germline V gene specifies SGHTA as CDR1 and FQGNSA as CDR2. V is shortened by 6 bases, J by 5 bases, and the region joining them spans 17 bases. From cysteine to phenylalanine, the CDR3 is 15 amino acids long. Left in the record is the CDR3 DNA by itself, 45 bases read in frame from the first base. The library was prepared using 5' RACE. Sequencing instrument: Illumina HiSeq 2500. A second roughly 6 to 11 cycle PCR used a sample-barcoded 5' primer and a J-beta primer mix. A template-switch 5' adaptor carrying 12 random nucleotides introduced a unique molecular identifier onto each TCR beta cDNA molecule. Each sample yielded at least 3 million CDR3-containing paired-end reads. First-strand cDNA synthesis was performed from all RNA using the Mint cDNA synthesis kit, with priming by a TRBC-specific oligonucleotide. Following uracil-DNA glycosylase treatment, all cDNA underwent a first 18-cycle PCR with the universal primers M1SS and BC2_uni_R. Turning to the authors' computational methods: Each sample was normalized by randomly selecting 1 million high-quality reads, each carrying a distinct molecular identifier. Reads with shared molecular identifiers were discarded instead of being binned into consensus sequences. CDR3 identification, clonotype clustering and error correction used MiTCR with a Q25 quality threshold and the strictest error-elimination algorithm. A nonparametric unseen species model with Euler transformation was used to estimate lower-bound total TCR beta diversity. TCRdb reprocessing: public reads trimmed at Q25 with fastp, clones called with MiXCR, in-frame beta chains kept. CDR3 protein sequences are deduplicated, and each keeps its most common genes and DNA. These V and J calls rely on TCRdb rather than the paper's analysis. The sample table shows 710,000 or so distinct CDR3 sequences, and about 20% are seen once. Roughly 22% of the sample rests with the top ten.

The 39 donors, aged about 6 to 100 years, were systemically healthy Caucasian individuals from Russia. Each donor gave 9.5 to 10 milliliters of peripheral blood, drawn into EDTA-treated Vacutainer tubes. Ficoll-Paque density-gradient centrifugation was used to isolate PBMCs, with at least 6 million per sample. Trizol reagent was used to extract total RNA from PBMCs, with at least 5.5 micrograms per sample. The percentages of naive CD45RAhigh/CD27high T cells were determined by flow cytometry on a PBMC aliquot from every donor. The chain was built from TRBV7-2 and TRBJ1-3; the D segment cannot be called with confidence. This TCR came from a man in his 70s in good health. The sample consisted of blood. DNA sequence: TGTGCCAGCAGGGGAACTCCGGGTTCGCGAAACACCATATATTTT. It translates as CASRGTPGSRNTIYF.